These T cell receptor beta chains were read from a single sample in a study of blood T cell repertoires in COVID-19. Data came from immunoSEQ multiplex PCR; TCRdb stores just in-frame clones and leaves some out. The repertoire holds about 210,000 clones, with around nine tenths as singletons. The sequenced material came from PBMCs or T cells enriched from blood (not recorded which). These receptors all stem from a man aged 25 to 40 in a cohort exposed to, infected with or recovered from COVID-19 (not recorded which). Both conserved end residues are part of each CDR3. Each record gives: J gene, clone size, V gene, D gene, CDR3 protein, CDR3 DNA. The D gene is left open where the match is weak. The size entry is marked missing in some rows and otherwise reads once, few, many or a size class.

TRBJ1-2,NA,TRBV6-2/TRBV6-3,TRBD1,CASSYGQGPVRGYTF,TGTGCCAGCAGTTACGGACAGGGGCCTGTGAGGGGCTACACCTTC
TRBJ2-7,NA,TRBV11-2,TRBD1,CASRTSGQGREQYF,TGTGCCAGCAGAACCTCGGGACAGGGAAGGGAGCAGTACTTC
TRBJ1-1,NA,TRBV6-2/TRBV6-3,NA,CASSKHIGGNAEAFF,TGTGCCAGCAGTAAGCATATAGGGGGTAACGCTGAAGCTTTCTTT
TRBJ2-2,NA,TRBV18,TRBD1,CASSPRQGSGTGELFF,TGTGCCAGCTCACCTCGACAGGGGTCGGGCACCGGGGAGCTGTTTTTT
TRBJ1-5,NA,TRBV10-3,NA,CAISESPQGMRQPQHF,TGTGCCATCAGTGAGTCGCCGCAGGGGATGCGGCAGCCCCAGCATTTT
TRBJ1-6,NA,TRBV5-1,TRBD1,CASSPGQGALQSPLHF,TGCGCCAGCAGCCCCGGACAGGGGGCACTGCAATCACCCCTCCACTTT
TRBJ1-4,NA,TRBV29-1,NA,CSASGRENEKLFF,TGCAGCGCTTCCGGGAGGGAGAATGAAAAACTGTTTTTT
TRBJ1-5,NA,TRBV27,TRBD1,CASRGQSYQPQHF,TGTGCCAGCAGGGGACAGTCTTATCAGCCCCAGCATTTT
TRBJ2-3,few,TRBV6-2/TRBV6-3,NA,CASSPPAATDTQYF,TGTGCCAGCAGCCCCCCAGCGGCCACAGATACGCAGTATTTT
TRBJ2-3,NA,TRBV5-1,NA,CASSLVSGVSTDTQYF,TGCGCCAGCAGCTTGGTTTCGGGGGTATCCACAGATACGCAGTATTTT
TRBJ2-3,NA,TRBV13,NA,CASSFGDEDTQYF,TGTGCCAGCAGCTTCGGAGATGAGGATACGCAGTATTTT
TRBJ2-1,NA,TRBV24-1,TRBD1,CATSDPGQGGYNEQFF,TGTGCCACCAGTGATCCCGGACAGGGGGGCTACAATGAGCAGTTCTTC
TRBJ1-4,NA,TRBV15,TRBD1,CATSTPLGGTGLGKLFF,TGTGCCACCAGCACCCCCCTAGGCGGGACAGGGCTCGGAAAACTGTTTTTT
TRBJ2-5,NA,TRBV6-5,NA,CASTPGVQETQYF,TGTGCCAGCACGCCAGGGGTTCAAGAGACCCAGTACTTC
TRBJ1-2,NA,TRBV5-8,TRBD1,CASSLGGDRPARTF,TGTGCCAGCAGCTTGGGAGGGGACAGGCCGGCTCGCACCTTC
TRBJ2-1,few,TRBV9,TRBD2,CASSVVTSGLYNEQFF,TGTGCCAGCAGCGTAGTGACTAGCGGCCTATACAATGAGCAGTTCTTC
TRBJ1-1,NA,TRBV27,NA,CASSSLGAGNTEAFF,TGTGCCAGCAGTTCTCTGGGGGCGGGGAACACTGAAGCTTTCTTT
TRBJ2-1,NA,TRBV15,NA,CATSSPGGANNEQFF,TGTGCCACCAGTAGTCCGGGGGGCGCGAACAATGAGCAGTTCTTC
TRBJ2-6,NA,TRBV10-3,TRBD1,CAISQGANSGANVLTF,TGTGCCATCAGCCAGGGGGCAAACTCTGGGGCCAACGTCCTGACTTTC
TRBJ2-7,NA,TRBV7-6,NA,CASSSGQGGPVLIYEQYF,TGTGCCAGCAGCTCGGGTCAGGGGGGCCCAGTGCTCATATACGAGCAGTACTTC
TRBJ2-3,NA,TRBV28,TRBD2,CASSPVLAGKTDTQYF,TGTGCCAGCAGCCCCGTACTAGCGGGGAAAACAGATACGCAGTATTTT
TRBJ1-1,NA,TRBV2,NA,CASSETLYEAFF,TGTGCCAGCAGTGAGACACTTTATGAAGCTTTCTTT
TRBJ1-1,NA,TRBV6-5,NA,CASSLIRDTEAFF,TGTGCCAGCAGCCTAATACGGGACACTGAAGCTTTCTTT
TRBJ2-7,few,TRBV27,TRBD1,CASGPTGDPLGF,TGTGCCAGCGGACCAACAGGGGACCCCTTGGGCTTC
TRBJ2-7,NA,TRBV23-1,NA,CASSPGQRHEQYF,TGCGCCAGCAGCCCCGGACAGCGGCACGAGCAGTACTTC
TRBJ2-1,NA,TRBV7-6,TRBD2,CASSLTGLAGNNEQFF,TGTGCCAGCAGCTTAACAGGACTAGCGGGAAACAATGAGCAGTTCTTC
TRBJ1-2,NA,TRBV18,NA,CASSQGEKGTKDLYGYTF,TGTGCCAGCTCACAGGGGGAAAAGGGAACAAAAGACCTCTATGGCTACACCTTC
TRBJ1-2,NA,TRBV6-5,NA,CASSYGSDYGYTF,TGTGCCAGCAGTTACGGCAGCGACTATGGCTACACCTTC
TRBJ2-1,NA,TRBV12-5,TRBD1,CASGQGRDNEQFF,TGTGCTAGCGGACAGGGAAGAGACAATGAGCAGTTCTTC
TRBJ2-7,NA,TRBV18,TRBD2,CASSPIRTTAGGGEQYF,TGTGCCAGCTCACCGATCCGAACCACGGCGGGGGGCGGCGAGCAGTACTTC
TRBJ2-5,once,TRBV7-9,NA,CASSIGRQETQYF,TGTGCCAGCAGCATCGGTCGTCAAGAGACCCAGTACTTC
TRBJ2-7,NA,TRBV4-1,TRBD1,CASSQGPQGYEQYF,TGCGCCAGCAGCCAAGGCCCACAGGGGTACGAGCAGTACTTC
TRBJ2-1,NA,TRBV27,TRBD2,CASSRIAGGFNEQFF,TGTGCCAGCAGTCGTATAGCGGGAGGCTTCAATGAGCAGTTCTTC
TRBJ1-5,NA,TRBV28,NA,CASSLTVSQPQHF,TGTGCCAGCAGTTTAACAGTCAGTCAGCCCCAGCATTTT
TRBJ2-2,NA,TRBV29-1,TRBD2,CSVEEESASGRGTGELFF,TGCAGCGTTGAAGAGGAATCGGCTAGCGGGAGGGGCACCGGGGAGCTGTTTTTT
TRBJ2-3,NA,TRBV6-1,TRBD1,CASSERQGAIGTQYF,TGTGCCAGCAGTGAGAGACAGGGGGCAATCGGTACGCAGTATTTT
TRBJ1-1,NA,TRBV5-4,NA,CASTRVTDTEAFF,TGTGCCAGTACCCGGGTTACCGACACTGAAGCTTTCTTT
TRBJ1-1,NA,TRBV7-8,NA,CASLTGANTEAFF,TGTGCCAGCCTGACAGGTGCGAACACTGAAGCTTTCTTT
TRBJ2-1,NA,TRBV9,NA,CASSAPTSMSDNEQFF,TGTGCCAGCAGCGCCCCCACGAGTATGTCTGACAATGAGCAGTTCTTC
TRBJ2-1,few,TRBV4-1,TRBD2,CASSQGGGRSEGGLYNEQFF,TGCGCCAGCAGCCAAGGGGGCGGGAGGTCGGAGGGAGGCCTCTACAATGAGCAGTTCTTC
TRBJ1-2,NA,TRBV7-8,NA,CASSLSWRGGGGYTF,TGTGCCAGCAGCTTAAGTTGGAGGGGGGGAGGCGGCTACACCTTC
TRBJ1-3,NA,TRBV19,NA,CASSIRDSSGNTIYF,TGTGCCAGTAGTATCCGGGACTCCTCTGGAAACACCATATATTTT
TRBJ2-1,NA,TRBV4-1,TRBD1,CASSQAPQGEDNEQFF,TGCGCCAGCAGCCAGGCACCCCAGGGGGAAGACAATGAGCAGTTCTTC
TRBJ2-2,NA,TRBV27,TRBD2,CASSKGLAANTGELFF,TGTGCCAGCAGTAAGGGACTAGCGGCGAACACCGGGGAGCTGTTTTTT
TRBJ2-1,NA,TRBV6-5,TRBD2,CASSPGLASNEQFF,TGTGCCAGCAGCCCGGGACTAGCTAGTAATGAGCAGTTCTTC
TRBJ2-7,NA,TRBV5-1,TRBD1,CASSFRQGDYEQYF,TGCGCCAGCAGCTTCCGACAGGGGGACTACGAGCAGTACTTC
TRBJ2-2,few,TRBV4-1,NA,CASSHLGGTGELFF,TGCGCCAGCAGCCACCTTGGAGGGACCGGGGAGCTGTTTTTT
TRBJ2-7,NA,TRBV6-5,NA,CASTETGLDEQYF,TGTGCCAGCACCGAAACAGGGTTGGACGAGCAGTACTTC
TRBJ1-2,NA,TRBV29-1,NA,CSVSDGGLYGYTF,TGCAGCGTGTCGGACGGGGGACTCTATGGCTACACCTTC
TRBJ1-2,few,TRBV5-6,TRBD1,CASSPRDRMNYGYTF,TGTGCCAGCAGCCCCCGGGACAGGATGAACTATGGCTACACCTTC
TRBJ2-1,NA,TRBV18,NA,CASSKHDGSEQFF,TGTGCCAGCTCGAAACATGACGGGTCTGAGCAGTTCTTC
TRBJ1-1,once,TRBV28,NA,CASSPGENTEAFF,TGTGCCAGCAGTCCGGGGGAGAACACTGAAGCTTTCTTT
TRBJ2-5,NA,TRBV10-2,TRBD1,CASRKDLGQQETQYF,TGCGCCAGCAGGAAAGACCTGGGACAGCAAGAGACCCAGTACTTC
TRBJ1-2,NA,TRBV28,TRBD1,CASSQGVNYGYTF,TGTGCCAGCAGCCAGGGGGTAAACTATGGCTACACCTTC
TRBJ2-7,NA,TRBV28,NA,CASRVSGFSYEQYF,TGTGCCAGTAGGGTGAGCGGGTTTTCCTACGAGCAGTACTTC
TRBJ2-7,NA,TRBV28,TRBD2,CASSRTVRLAAYEQYF,TGTGCCAGCAGCCGTACCGTGAGACTAGCGGCCTACGAGCAGTACTTC
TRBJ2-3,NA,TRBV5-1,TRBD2,CASSPTSGRDTQYF,TGCGCCAGCAGCCCCACTAGCGGGAGGGATACGCAGTATTTT
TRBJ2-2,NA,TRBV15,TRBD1,CATSRETGLIGELFF,TGTGCCACCAGCAGGGAGACAGGGTTAATCGGGGAGCTGTTTTTT
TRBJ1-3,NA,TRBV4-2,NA,CASSQDLLQGNTIYF,TGTGCCAGCAGCCAAGATTTGTTACAGGGAAACACCATATATTTT
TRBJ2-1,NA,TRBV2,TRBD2,CASSGTSGSKNEQFF,TGTGCCAGCAGTGGGACTAGCGGGAGCAAGAATGAGCAGTTCTTC